Following are 8 T cell receptor beta chains from one sample sequenced in a study of OX40 agonist ivuxolimab in advanced cancers. TCRdb's copy holds only in-frame clones and misses some; the assay was immunoSEQ multiplex PCR. The sample contains around 26,000 clones, 79% of which appear only once. The specimen was CD4+ or CD8+ T cells sorted from blood, collected in a trial of the OX40 agonist ivuxolimab. The receptors stem from an adult with an advanced solid tumor such as melanoma, head and neck, liver or kidney cancer.

The chain is built from TRBV11-3 and TRBJ2-3; D is uncertain. Trimming removed 3 bases from V and 6 bases from J, with 13 bases in between. Germline V lookup: CDR1 SGHNT, CDR2 YENEEA. The CDR3 covers 14 residues. CDR3 nucleotide sequence: TGTGCCAGCAGCTTCGGATTTTCCGCGGATACGCAGTATTTT. This codes for CASSFGFSADTQYF.

The chain joins TRBV28 to TRBJ2-1; 16 bases fit TRBD2. The CDR3 extends over 20 amino acids. Germline CDR1 reads MDHEN; CDR2 reads SYDVKM. V dropped 4 bases and J dropped 7; count of bases not matched to a gene: 16. CDR3 coding DNA: TGTGCCAGCAGTTCAGCCGGGACTAGCGGGGGGGCCTACGTTAGGAATGAGCAGTTCTTC. The encoded protein is CASSSAGTSGGAYVRNEQFF.

The V gene is TRBV28, the J gene TRBJ2-7; 7 bases are shared with TRBD2. After removal of 5 bases from V and 5 bases from J, the junction contained 9 bases not matched to a gene. Germline-derived CDR1 and CDR2 are MDHEN and SYDVKM. The CDR3 has 14 residues. CDR3 residues: CASSRDYMGNEQYF. The CDR3 DNA follows: TGTGCCAGCAGTCGGGACTACATGGGGAACGAGCAGTACTTC.

V and J are TRBV6-5 and TRBJ2-4; D ambiguous. The V gene lost 11 bases and the J gene lost 1 base, with 12 bases spanning the gap. The CDR3 is 13 amino acids. CDR1 is MNHEY, CDR2 SVGAGI, per germline. CDR3 protein: CAAFELAKNIQYF. DNA for the CDR3: TGTGCCGCCTTCGAATTGGCCAAAAACATTCAGTACTTC.

The rearrangement links TRBV30 to TRBJ1-1, with D possibly matching TRBD1 (6 bases). V shed 2 bases and J shed 3 bases, with 10 bases lying between them. The CDR3 sequence is 13 residues long. Germline CDR1 GTSNPN, CDR2 SVGIG (reference sequence). CDR3 in amino acids: CAWSKQGYTEAFF. The CDR3 DNA follows: TGTGCCTGGAGTAAACAGGGATACACTGAAGCTTTCTTT.

The chain joins TRBV4-1 to TRBJ2-5; 9 positions agree with TRBD1. This CDR3 has 18 amino acids. The junction had 14 bases not matched to a gene; V was cut back by 2 bases and J by 4 bases. Looked up from germline, CDR1 is MGHRA and CDR2 is YSYEKL. CDR3 bases: TGCGCCAGCAGCCAATGGGACTCCGTCGGGACAGGGATAGAGACCCAGTACTTC. Encoded protein: CASSQWDSVGTGIETQYF.

This clone was seen a single time. V is TRBV4-1 and J is TRBJ2-1, with D tentatively TRBD2 (6 bases). V was shortened by 0 bases and J by 3 bases, with 9 bases between the two germline ends. The V gene's germline CDR1 is MGHRA and CDR2 YSYEKL. The CDR3 has 15 amino acids. The CDR3 region is CASSQEPGSYNEQFF. The CDR3 region has the DNA TGCGCCAGCAGCCAAGAACCCGGGAGCTACAATGAGCAGTTCTTC.

This sequence joins TRBV7-2 and TRBJ2-1; a weak D match, TRBD2 (5 bases). V lost 5 bases to trimming and J lost 6 bases, with 14 bases between them. The germline gives CDR1 SGHTA, CDR2 FQGNSA. This CDR3 is built from 14 residues. This CDR3 reads CASSLWPRGNEQFF. In nucleotides, the CDR3 is TGTGCCAGCAGCCTTTGGCCTCGGGGCAATGAGCAGTTCTTC.